This T cell receptor (beta chain) was sequenced during a study of blood T cell repertoires in COVID-19. Generated by immunoSEQ multiplex PCR, the TCRdb table keeps only in-frame clones and is missing some. The data show 140,000 or so clones, around three quarters seen once. Germline CDR1 and CDR2: LNHDA and SQIVND (reference sequence). The V gene lost 4 bases and the J gene lost 3 bases, with 10 bases spanning the gap. CDR3 length equals 13 residues. This clone showed up just once. The J gene is TRBJ2-7, the V gene TRBV19, with D perhaps matching TRBD1 (6 bases). The sequence was obtained from a man aged 60 to 75 with acute or convalescent COVID-19. Sequenced: peripheral blood. In DNA form, the CDR3 reads TGTGCCAGTAGTAAAACAGGGTTCTACGAGCAGTACTTC. Translated, it gives CASSKTGFYEQYF. Looking up the rest from reference TRBV19 and TRBJ2-7 gives the full variable domain: DGGITQSPKYLFRKEGQNVTLSCEQNLNHDAMYWYRQDPGQGLRLIYYSQIVNDFQKGDIAEGYSVSREKKESFPLTVTSAQKNPTAFYLCASSKTGFYEQYFGPGTRLTVT.